Detailed here is one T cell receptor beta chain. Original processing notes: Quantification of nucleated cells was approximated via reference gene primer amplification. TCRdb keeps only in-frame clones here, not all; method: immunoSEQ multiplex PCR. That table gives V, J and clone size, and the DNA gave D and trimming. This sample yields approximately 210,000 clones, of which less than 90% are seen a single time; 0.7% to 0.95% belongs to the top ten. This sample is drawn from a study of blood T cell repertoires in COVID-19. Turning to the study itself: Samples of COVID-19 (acute and convalescent) were obtained from the United States, Italy and Spain. From T cells, B-cell-depleted T cells, or PBMCs came the material, which was cDNA or gDNA.

CDR3 length: 14 residues. Trimming took 8 bases from V and 4 from J; bases not matched to a gene: 7. The germline V gene has CDR1 MDHEN and CDR2 SYDVKM. This TCR was sampled from a woman in her seventies with acute or convalescent COVID-19. The sequenced sample was peripheral blood. The chain recombines TRBV28 with TRBJ1-1, with TRBD1 matching 10 bases. The DNA for the CDR3 is TGTGCCAGCGGACAGGGGGTTGTCGGCACTGAAGCTTTCTTT. Translated: CASGQGVVGTEAFF.